The clone carrying this TCR beta chain was observed once. With random hexamers, reverse transcription was performed on about 0.5 to 1 ug of RNA. One entry per CDR3 protein, called by TCRdb with MiXCR from the immunoSEQ multiplex PCR reads. The table records roughly 80,000 distinct CDR3 sequences, around 93% of them present only once. This record belongs to a study of CD8 T cells in Susac syndrome. There are 12 residues in the CDR3. Germline V CDR1 and CDR2: DFQATT, SNEGSKA (reference sequence). Between the trimmed V and J ends, which lost 4 bases and 9 bases, there was a span of 12 bases. This receptor was taken from a human donor with Susac syndrome. The rearrangement uses TRBV20-1 and TRBJ2-2; D is uncertain. The sequencing input was CD4+ T cells from PBMCs. CDR3 coding DNA: TGCAGTGCTACTAAAAAGGGCTGGGAGCTGTTTTTT. Translated: CSATKKGWELFF.